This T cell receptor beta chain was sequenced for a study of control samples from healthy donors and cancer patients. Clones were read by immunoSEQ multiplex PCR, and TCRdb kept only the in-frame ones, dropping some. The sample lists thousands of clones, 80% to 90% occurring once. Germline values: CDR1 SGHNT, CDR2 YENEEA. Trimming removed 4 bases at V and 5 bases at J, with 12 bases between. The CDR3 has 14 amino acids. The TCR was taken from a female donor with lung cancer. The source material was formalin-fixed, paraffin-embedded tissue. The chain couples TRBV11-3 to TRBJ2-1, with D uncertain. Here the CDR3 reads CASSSLDTDNEQFF. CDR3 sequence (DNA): TGTGCCAGCAGCTCGCTCGATACGGACAATGAGCAGTTCTTC.